This record looks at one TCR beta chain sequence and its context. Its antigen is unknown. TCRdb reprocessed the 5' RACE reads and reports one entry per CDR3 protein, with no DNA. Its listing shows about 330,000 distinct CDR3 sequences. CDR3 length equals 17 residues. Germline values: CDR1 SEHNR, CDR2 FQNEAQ (reference sequence). This sample is drawn from a study of monozygotic twins with inflammatory bowel disease. Points from the study as a whole: Twins classed as concordant or discordant showed no difference in repertoire similarity, possibly from limited power. Backing was not found for a single strong signal or clonotype associated with IBD. Compared with healthy twins, IBD patients shared fewer clonotypes with others, especially with disease activity.

The J gene is TRBJ2-3, the V gene TRBV7-9; TCRdb returns TRBD2, unconfirmable since there is no DNA. Input material: blood. This TCR was recovered from a human donor with ulcerative colitis or Crohn's disease, or a healthy co-twin of an affected twin (not recorded which). The CDR3 is CASSLARGLGTTDTQYF.